The 11 T cell receptor beta chains below come from one sample, sequenced in a study of graft-versus-host responses after intestinal transplantation (dated by TCRdb to 2020 to 2022). Library generation was performed with the immunoSEQ multiplex PCR assay. TCRdb re-hosts the immuneACCESS table, in-frame sequences only. Its copies lack some clones; in the studies checked, an unresolved V gene accounts for under half of them, and the cause for the rest is not known. Counted in this sample were just over 20,000 clones; roughly 87% of them appeared once. Over 4% of the sample rests with the top ten. This specimen was PBMCs, taken 65 to 70 days after intestinal transplantation. Receptor source: a human patient who received an intestinal transplant, so some T cells may come from the graft donor.

The chain joins TRBV6-1 to TRBJ1-1, with D perhaps matching TRBD1 (6 bases). This CDR3 contains 12 residues. V lost 8 bases to trimming and J lost 5 bases, with 12 bases between them. Germline V gene sequence: CDR1 MNHNS, CDR2 SASEGT. The CDR3 DNA follows: TGTGCCAGCGTAGGGGGTGGGACTGAAGCTTTCTTT. This gives the protein CASVGGGTEAFF.

The genes are TRBV30 and TRBJ1-3, with D unclear. V dropped 1 base and J dropped 2 bases, with 9 bases sitting between them. The CDR3 runs to 14 residues. Germline CDR1 and CDR2: GTSNPN and SVGIG (reference sequence). The CDR3 protein is CAWSERYPGNTIYF. In DNA form, the CDR3 reads TGTGCCTGGAGTGAAAGGTATCCTGGAAACACCATATATTTT. Supplemented by reference TRBV30 and TRBJ1-3, the full variable domain reads SQTIHQWPATLVQPVGSPLSLECTVEGTSNPNLYWYRQAAGRGLQLLFYSVGIGQISSEVPQNLSASRPQDRQFILSSKKLLLSDSGFYLCAWSERYPGNTIYFGEGSWLTVV.

This clone came up a few times. The V and J genes are TRBV4-1 and TRBJ2-4, with TRBD2 matching 8 bases. In germline, CDR1 is MGHRA, CDR2 YSYEKL. Losses at the gene ends were 1 base for V and 9 bases for J; bases not matched to a gene: 11. The CDR3 is 16 amino acids. As DNA, the CDR3 is TGCGCCAGCAGCCAAGGGGCGGGGGGTTTGCTAACCATTCAGTACTTC. Translating it yields CASSQGAGGLLTIQYF.

J is TRBJ2-1 and V is TRBV5-1; no firm D call. CDR3 size: 16 residues. Germline lookup yields CDR1 SGHRS and CDR2 YFSETQ. Trimming shortened V by 5 bases and J by 2 bases, and 17 bases separated the two germline ends. For the CDR3, the DNA is TGCGCCAGCAGGCTGCAGAGGTTGACCCCCTACAATGAGCAGTTCTTC. Its translation: CASRLQRLTPYNEQFF.

The chain has TRBV6-6 and TRBJ2-7; D is unclear. V gave up 3 bases and J gave up 0 bases, with 6 bases separating them. The V gene's germline CDR1 is MNHNY and CDR2 SVGAGI (reference sequence). This CDR3 is built from 13 residues. The CDR3 nucleotides read TGTGCCAGCAGTTATCAGGTCTCCTACGAGCAGTACTTC. This encodes CASSYQVSYEQYF.

Details on this clone: The same CDR3 also results from other DNA sequences found in this sample. The chain couples TRBV5-1 to TRBJ1-1; D is ambiguous. Trimming shortened V by 5 bases and J by 0 bases, and 11 bases separated the two germline ends. This CDR3 region has 14 residues. Germline V gene data show CDR1 as SGHRS and CDR2 as YFSETQ. The CDR3 DNA sequence: TGCGCCAGCAGTTCCGGGCATCTGAACACTGAAGCTTTCTTT. Translated: CASSSGHLNTEAFF.

This chain uses TRBV6-6 with TRBJ1-6, with TRBD1 identical over 7 bases. Germline CDR1 and CDR2: MNHNY and SVGAGI (reference sequence). V lost 4 bases and J lost 7; bases outside the gene matches: 4. The CDR3 has 14 amino acids. The CDR3 nucleotides are TGTGCCAGCAGTTGGGGACAGTGGAATTCACCCCTCCACTTT. Its protein product is CASSWGQWNSPLHF.

The genes are TRBV4-3 and TRBJ1-2; D remains unclear. CDR1 LGHNA and CDR2 YSLEER come from the germline V gene. V was cut by 1 base and J by 2 bases, with 11 bases left in between. The CDR3 runs 15 residues. CDR3 residues: CASSQGLNLNYGYTF. The CDR3 DNA reads as TGCGCCAGCAGCCAAGGTTTGAACTTGAACTATGGCTACACCTTC.

This chain uses TRBV11-3 with TRBJ1-2; a weak D match, TRBD1 (5 bases). Germline-derived CDR1 and CDR2 are SGHNT and YENEEA. The CDR3 length is 14 residues. V lost 5 bases to trimming and J lost 3 bases, with 13 bases between them. Written as DNA, the CDR3 is TGTGCCAGCAGCGACGGGGCGAGCTACTATGGCTACACCTTC. Translating it yields CASSDGASYYGYTF.

V is TRBV4-3 and J is TRBJ2-1, with D unresolved. V lost 0 bases, J lost 7 bases, and 7 bases lay in between. The CDR3 has 13 amino acids. Germline loops: CDR1 LGHNA, CDR2 YSLEER. The CDR3 nucleotides read TGCGCCAGCAGCCAAGATCAAGGGAATGAGCAGTTCTTC. Amino acids: CASSQDQGNEQFF.

The genes are TRBV5-6 and TRBJ2-1; D ambiguous. Germline V gene lookup returns CDR1 SGHDT and CDR2 YYEEEE. V was shortened by 0 bases and J by 6 bases, with 13 bases between the two germline ends. The CDR3 spans 15 residues. The CDR3 is CASSLGTLTGNEQFF. CDR3 in DNA: TGTGCCAGCAGCTTGGGGACCCTTACGGGCAATGAGCAGTTCTTC. The entire variable domain, with the rest obtained from reference TRBV5-6 and TRBJ2-1, is as follows: DAGVTQSPTHLIKTRGQQVTLRCSPKSGHDTVSWYQQALGQGPQFIFQYYEEEERQRGNFPDRFSGHQFPNYSSELNVNALLLGDSALYLCASSLGTLTGNEQFFGPGTRLTVL.